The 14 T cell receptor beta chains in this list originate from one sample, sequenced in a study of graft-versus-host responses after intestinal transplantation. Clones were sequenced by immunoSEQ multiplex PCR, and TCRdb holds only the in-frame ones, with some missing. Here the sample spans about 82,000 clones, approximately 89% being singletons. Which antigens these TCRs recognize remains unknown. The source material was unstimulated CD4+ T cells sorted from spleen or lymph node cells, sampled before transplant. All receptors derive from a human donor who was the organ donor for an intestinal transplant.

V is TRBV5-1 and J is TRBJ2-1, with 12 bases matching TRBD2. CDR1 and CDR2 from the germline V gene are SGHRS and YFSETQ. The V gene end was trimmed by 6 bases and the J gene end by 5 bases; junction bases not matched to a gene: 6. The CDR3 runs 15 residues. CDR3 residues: CASTRTSGNNNEQFF. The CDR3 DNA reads TGCGCCAGCACCAGGACTAGCGGGAACAACAATGAGCAGTTCTTC. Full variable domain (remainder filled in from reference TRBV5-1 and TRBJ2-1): KAGVTQTPRYLIKTRGQQVTLSCSPISGHRSVSWYQQTPGQGLQFLFEYFSETQRNKGNFPGRFSGRQFSNSRSEMNVSTLELGDSALYLCASTRTSGNNNEQFFGPGTRLTVL.

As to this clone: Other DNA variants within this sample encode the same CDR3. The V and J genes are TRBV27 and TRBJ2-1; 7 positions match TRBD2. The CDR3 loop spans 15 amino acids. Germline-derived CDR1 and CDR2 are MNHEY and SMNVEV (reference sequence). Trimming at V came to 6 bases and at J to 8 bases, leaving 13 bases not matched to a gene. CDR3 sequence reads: CASRLGLHLNDEQFF. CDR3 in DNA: TGTGCCAGCAGACTGGGACTACACCTTAACGATGAGCAGTTCTTC.

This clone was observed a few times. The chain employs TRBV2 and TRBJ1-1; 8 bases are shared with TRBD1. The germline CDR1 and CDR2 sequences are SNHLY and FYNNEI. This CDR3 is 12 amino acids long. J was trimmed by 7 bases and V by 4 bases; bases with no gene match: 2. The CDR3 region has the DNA TGTGCCAGCAGTGGGGACAGGAGTGAAGCTTTCTTT. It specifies CASSGDRSEAFF.

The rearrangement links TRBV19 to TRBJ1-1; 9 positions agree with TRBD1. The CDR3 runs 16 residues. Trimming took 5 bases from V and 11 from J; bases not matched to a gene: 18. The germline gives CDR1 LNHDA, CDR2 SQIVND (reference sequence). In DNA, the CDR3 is TGTGCCAGTAGTTCCCTACCTGGACAGGGGAAGGGTCGCGCTTTCTTT. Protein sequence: CASSSLPGQGKGRAFF.

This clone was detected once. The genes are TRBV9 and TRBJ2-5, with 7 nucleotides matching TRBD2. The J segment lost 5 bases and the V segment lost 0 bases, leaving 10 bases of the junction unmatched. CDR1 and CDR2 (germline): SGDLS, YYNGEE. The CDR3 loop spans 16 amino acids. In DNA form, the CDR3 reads TGTGCCAGCAGCGTAGCTACGGGGGGAGTTTGGGAGACCCAGTACTTC. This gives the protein CASSVATGGVWETQYF. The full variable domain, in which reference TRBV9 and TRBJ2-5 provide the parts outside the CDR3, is DSGVTQTPKHLITATGQRVTLRCSPRSGDLSVYWYQQSLDQGLQFLIQYYNGEERAKGNILERFSAQQFPDLHSELNLSSLELGDSALYFCASSVATGGVWETQYFGPGTRLLVL.

As DNA, the CDR3 is TGTGCCAGCAGCTTAGAAGGAGCCACTGAAGCTTTCTTT. It codes for CASSLEGATEAFF. The chain couples TRBV7-9 to TRBJ1-1; no clear D gene. Deletions cut 1 base from V and 4 bases from J, with 7 bases between. This CDR3 is built from 13 residues. Germline V lookup: CDR1 SEHNR, CDR2 FQNEAQ (reference sequence).

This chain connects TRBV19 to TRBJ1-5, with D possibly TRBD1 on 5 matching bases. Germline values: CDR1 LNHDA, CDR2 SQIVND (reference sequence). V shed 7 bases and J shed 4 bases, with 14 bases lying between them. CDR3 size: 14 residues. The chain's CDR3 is CASKYGAGNQPQHF. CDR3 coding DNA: TGTGCCAGTAAGTATGGGGCAGGTAATCAGCCCCAGCATTTT.

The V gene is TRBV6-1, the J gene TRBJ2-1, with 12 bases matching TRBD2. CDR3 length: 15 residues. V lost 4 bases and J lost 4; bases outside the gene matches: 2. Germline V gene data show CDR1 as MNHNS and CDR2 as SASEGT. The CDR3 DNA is TGTGCCAGCAGTGGCCTAGCGGGGGGGTACAATGAGCAGTTCTTC. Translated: CASSGLAGGYNEQFF.

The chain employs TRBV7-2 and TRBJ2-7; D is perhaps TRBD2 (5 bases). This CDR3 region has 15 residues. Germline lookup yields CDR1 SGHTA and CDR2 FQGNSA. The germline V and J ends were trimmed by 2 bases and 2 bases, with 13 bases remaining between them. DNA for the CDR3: TGTGCCAGCAGCTTACTCAAGCGGTACCCCTACGAGCAGTACTTC. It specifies CASSLLKRYPYEQYF.

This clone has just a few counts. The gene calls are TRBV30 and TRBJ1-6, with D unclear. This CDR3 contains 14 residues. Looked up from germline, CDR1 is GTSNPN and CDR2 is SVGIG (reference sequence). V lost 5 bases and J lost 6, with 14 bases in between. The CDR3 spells CAWLQGTINSPLHF. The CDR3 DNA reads TGTGCCTGGTTACAAGGAACTATTAATTCACCCCTCCACTTT.

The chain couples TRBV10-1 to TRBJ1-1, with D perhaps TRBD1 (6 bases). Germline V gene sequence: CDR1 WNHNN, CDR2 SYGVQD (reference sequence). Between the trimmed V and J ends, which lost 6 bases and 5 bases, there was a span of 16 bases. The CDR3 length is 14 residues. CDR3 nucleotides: TGCGCCAGCAGCCCAGGGGTGACGAGGACTGAAGCTTTCTTT. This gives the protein CASSPGVTRTEAFF.

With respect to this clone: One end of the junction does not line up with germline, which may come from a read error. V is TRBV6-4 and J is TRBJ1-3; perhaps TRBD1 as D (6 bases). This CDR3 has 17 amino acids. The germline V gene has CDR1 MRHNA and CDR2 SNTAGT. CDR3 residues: CAGSDSLRSGGGHTIYF. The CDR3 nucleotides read TGTGCCGGCAGTGACTCCCTACGATCGGGGGGCGGCCACACCATATATTTT.

DNA of the CDR3: TGTGCCATCAGCACAGGGATCTCTAACTATGGCTACACCTTC. Translating gives CAISTGISNYGYTF. V usage is TRBV10-3 and J usage is TRBJ1-2, with a tentative D call TRBD1 (6 bases). The CDR3 is 14 residues long. The germline V and J ends were trimmed by 6 bases and 0 bases, with 11 bases remaining between them. The germline V gene encodes CDR1 ENHRY and CDR2 SYGVKD.

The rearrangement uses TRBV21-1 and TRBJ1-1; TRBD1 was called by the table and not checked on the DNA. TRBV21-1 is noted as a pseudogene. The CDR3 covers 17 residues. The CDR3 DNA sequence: TGTGCCAGCAGACAGGGGGCATCCCATTCCCTAAGCACTGAAGCTTTCTTT. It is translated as CASRQGASHSLSTEAFF.